This entry concerns a single T cell receptor (beta chain). Its antigen is undetermined. CDR1 and CDR2 from the germline V gene are MDHEN and SYDVKM. The CDR3 has 20 amino acids. With V trimmed by 2 bases and J by 5 bases, 21 bases remained unmatched. Unstimulated Tregs (CD4+CD25+CD127-) and CD4+CD25- non-Tregs were sorted from PBMCs. This entry comes from a study of Tregs in tolerant kidney transplant recipients. Study details: Mixed chimerism was transient after nonmyeloablative marrow transplants from related graft donors. Overall study results and limits: Biological reproducibility was not directly addressed, but technical replication error appeared minimal. Validation in larger populations is needed because few patients were studied.

The table came from immunoSEQ multiplex PCR; TCRdb's copy has only in-frame clones and leaves some out. The repertoire has 100,000 to 120,000 clones, around 90% of them found once; the top ten carry approximately 0.34%. The TCR sequence derives from a human donor who received a combined kidney and bone marrow transplant. The V call is TRBV28, the J call TRBJ2-1; TRBD2 matches 7 bases. Sequences were derived from CD4+ T cells from blood, sampled before the transplant. CDR3 bases: TGTGCCAGCAGTTTACAACCCGGGGGAGCGCTCGGGGGGATCGACAATGAGCAGTTCTTC. This sequence encodes CASSLQPGGALGGIDNEQFF.